This T cell receptor (beta chain) came from a study of CD8 T cells in Susac syndrome. About the research overall: There were Susac syndrome patients who were therapy-naive at blood draw, others on corticosteroids, and others on intravenous immunoglobulin alone.

Germline values: CDR1 SGHVS, CDR2 FQNEAQ. V lost 2 bases and J lost 1; bases outside the gene matches: 9. CDR3 length: 17 amino acids. TEMRA cells were FACS-enriched, unlike CD8+ and CD4+ T cells, which were negatively isolated. cDNA came from around 0.5 to 1 ug RNA primed by random hexamers. TCRdb re-called the immunoSEQ multiplex PCR reads with MiXCR, one entry per CDR3 protein. The repertoire holds approximately 25,000 distinct CDR3 sequences, 85% to 95% seen once, with 0.6% to 0.75% in the top ten. The sequenced sample was CD8+ T cells from PBMCs. The V call is TRBV7-8, the J call TRBJ1-1, with 8 bases that match TRBD1. The clonotype was recovered from a human donor with Susac syndrome. This chain's CDR3 is CASSLQGARVWNTEAFF. Here the CDR3 DNA reads TGTGCCAGCAGCTTACAGGGGGCGAGAGTTTGGAACACTGAAGCTTTCTTT.